This TCR beta chain was sequenced for a study of OX40 agonist ivuxolimab in advanced cancers. For the study at large: A male proportion of 70% to 90% was recorded, with mean age about 62 years and range about 23 to 80. Study outcomes and limitations: Clonal expansion by week 6 occurred in CD4+ and CD8+ blood T cells (at 0.1 to 3.0 mg/kg). Still undetermined is the antigen specificity of the expanded peripheral T cells.

In its sample, this clone was seen a few times. Its specificity is unknown. V shed 4 bases and J 7 bases; nucleotides not matched to a gene: 15. CDR1 is SGHRS and CDR2 is YFSETQ in the germline V gene. CDR3 length equals 17 residues. Here immunoSEQ multiplex PCR was the method, and the copy in TCRdb shows in-frame clones only, minus some. The sample comprises some 74,000 clones, 65% to 90% of which are singletons, and 0.53% rests with the top ten. The sample in question was CD4+ or CD8+ T cells sorted from blood, obtained in a trial of the OX40 agonist ivuxolimab. The receptor was derived from an adult with an advanced solid tumor such as melanoma, head and neck, liver or kidney cancer. V gene TRBV5-1 combines with J gene TRBJ2-1; 9 bases align to TRBD1. CDR3 amino acids: CASSPRNPGQGHNEQFF. CDR3 sequence (DNA): TGCGCCAGCAGCCCACGAAATCCGGGACAGGGACATAATGAGCAGTTCTTC.